This T cell receptor (beta chain) derives from a study of T cells in Graves' hyperthyroidism and ophthalmopathy. Hyperthyroidism, newly diagnosed and lasting under 2 months, affected patients aged 18 to 65. Progressors' blood was drawn at hyperthyroidism diagnosis, before ophthalmopathy symptoms. Isolation of PBMCs was performed on 8.5 to 10 ml fresh peripheral blood. The CDR3 is 16 amino acids. V lost 1 base and J lost 0, with 14 bases in between. Germline values: CDR1 SGHRS, CDR2 YFSETQ. Study-level results: Most clonotypes expanded in thyroid above 0.001 were likewise present in blood.

RNA transcripts served as the template for amplifying TCR beta CDR3 regions. The primer set for the first-round RT-PCR of the TCR CDR3 was HTBI. TCRdb passed the multiplex PCR reads through MiXCR, listing each CDR3 protein once. In the table there are roughly 400,000 distinct CDR3 sequences, approximately 14% of which are singletons. A remark on this clonotype: Its antigen is currently unknown.

The sample taken for sequencing was blood. The clonotype was recovered from a woman aged 18 to 35 with Graves' hyperthyroidism that later progressed to Graves' ophthalmopathy. This rearrangement joins TRBV5-1 to TRBJ2-7; perhaps TRBD1 as D (5 bases). CDR3 in amino acids: CASSLIGAASSYEQYF. CDR3 coding DNA: TGCGCCAGCAGCTTGATAGGGGCCGCGAGCTCCTACGAGCAGTACTTC.